This T cell receptor beta chain appears in the sequencing data of a study of blood T cell repertoires in COVID-19. Whole-study context: Material from acute and convalescent COVID-19 was sourced from the United States, Italy and Spain. From T cells, B-cell-depleted T cells, or PBMCs came the material, which was cDNA or gDNA.

Germline-derived CDR1 and CDR2 are SGHDN and FVKESK. V was clipped by 1 base and J by 2 bases, with 8 bases between them. The CDR3 is made up of 14 amino acids. Authors' processing steps: From reference gene primer amplification, estimates of nucleated cell counts were derived. Libraries were prepared by immunoSEQ multiplex PCR; TCRdb keeps only in-frame clonotypes and omits some of them. For V, J and clone size, that table is used; D and trimming come from the DNA. In the table there are 200,000 or so clones, about 80% of which are singletons. The chain couples TRBV14 to TRBJ1-2, with D possibly matching TRBD1 (6 bases). The sequence was obtained from a human donor with acute or convalescent COVID-19. The donor label of this sample is uncertain. Sequenced: peripheral blood. In DNA form, the CDR3 reads TGTGCCAGCAGCCAAGGGCAGGGGAACTATGGCTACACCTTC. Translated, it gives CASSQGQGNYGYTF.